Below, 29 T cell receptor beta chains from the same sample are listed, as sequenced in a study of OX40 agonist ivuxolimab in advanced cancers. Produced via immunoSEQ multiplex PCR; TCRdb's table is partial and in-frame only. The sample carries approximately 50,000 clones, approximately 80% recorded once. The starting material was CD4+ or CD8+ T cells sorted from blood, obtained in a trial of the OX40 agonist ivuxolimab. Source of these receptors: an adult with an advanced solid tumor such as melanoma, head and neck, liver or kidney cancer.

The CDR3 nucleotides read TGTGCCAGCAGCTCCAGAGTAGCCTACGGGGGTGAAAAACTGTTTTTT. The encoded protein is CASSSRVAYGGEKLFF. The chain employs TRBV7-8 and TRBJ1-4; D is perhaps TRBD1 (5 bases). CDR1 SGHVS and CDR2 FQNEAQ come from the germline V gene. CDR3 length: 16 residues. V lost 4 bases and J 7 bases, leaving 19 bases between the germline ends.

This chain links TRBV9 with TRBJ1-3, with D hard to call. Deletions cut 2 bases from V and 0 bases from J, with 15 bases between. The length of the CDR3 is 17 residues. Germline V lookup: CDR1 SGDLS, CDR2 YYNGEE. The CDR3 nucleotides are TGTGCCAGCAGCGTGGAACGCACACCCTTCTCTGGAAACACCATATATTTT. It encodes CASSVERTPFSGNTIYF. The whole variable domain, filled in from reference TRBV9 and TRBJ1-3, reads DSGVTQTPKHLITATGQRVTLRCSPRSGDLSVYWYQQSLDQGLQFLIQYYNGEERAKGNILERFSAQQFPDLHSELNLSSLELGDSALYFCASSVERTPFSGNTIYFGEGSWLTVV.

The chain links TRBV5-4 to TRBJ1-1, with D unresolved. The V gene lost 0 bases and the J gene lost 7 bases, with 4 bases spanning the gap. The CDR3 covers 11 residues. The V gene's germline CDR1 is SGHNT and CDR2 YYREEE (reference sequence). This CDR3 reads CASSLVDEAFF. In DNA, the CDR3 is TGTGCCAGCAGCTTGGTTGATGAAGCTTTCTTT.

The CDR3 DNA is TGTGCCAGCAGTTCCCCCCGGAGAGGGGGATCCTCTGGGGCCAACGTCCTGACTTTC. This codes for CASSSPRRGGSSGANVLTF. The rearrangement joins TRBV27 to TRBJ2-6, with a possible D match to TRBD1 (6 bases). The CDR3 covers 19 residues. Trimming removed 4 bases from V and 0 bases from J, with 19 bases in between. Germline CDR1 MNHEY, CDR2 SMNVEV (reference sequence).

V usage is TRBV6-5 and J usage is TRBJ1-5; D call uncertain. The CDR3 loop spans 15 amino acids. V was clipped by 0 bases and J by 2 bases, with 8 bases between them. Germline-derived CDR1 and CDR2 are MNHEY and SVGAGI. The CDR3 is CASSYSWRGNQPQHF. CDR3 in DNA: TGTGCCAGCAGTTACTCGTGGCGGGGCAATCAGCCCCAGCATTTT.

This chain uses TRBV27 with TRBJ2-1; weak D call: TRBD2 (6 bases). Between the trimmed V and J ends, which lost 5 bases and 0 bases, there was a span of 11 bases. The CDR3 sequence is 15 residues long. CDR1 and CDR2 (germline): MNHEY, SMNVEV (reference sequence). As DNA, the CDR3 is TGTGCCAGCAGTGAGCGGGCGGGCTCCTACAATGAGCAGTTCTTC. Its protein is CASSERAGSYNEQFF.

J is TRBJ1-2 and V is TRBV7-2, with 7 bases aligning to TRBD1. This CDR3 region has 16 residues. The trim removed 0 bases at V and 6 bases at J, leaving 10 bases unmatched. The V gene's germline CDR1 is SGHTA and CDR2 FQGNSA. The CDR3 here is CASSLAPRQGVHGYTF. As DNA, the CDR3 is TGTGCCAGCAGCTTAGCCCCGAGGCAGGGGGTACATGGCTACACCTTC.

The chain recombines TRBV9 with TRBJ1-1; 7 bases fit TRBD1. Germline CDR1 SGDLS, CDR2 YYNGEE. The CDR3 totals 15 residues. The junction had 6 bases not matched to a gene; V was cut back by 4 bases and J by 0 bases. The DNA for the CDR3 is TGTGCCAGCAGCCCCCAACAGGGGTTGAACACTGAAGCTTTCTTT. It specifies CASSPQQGLNTEAFF.

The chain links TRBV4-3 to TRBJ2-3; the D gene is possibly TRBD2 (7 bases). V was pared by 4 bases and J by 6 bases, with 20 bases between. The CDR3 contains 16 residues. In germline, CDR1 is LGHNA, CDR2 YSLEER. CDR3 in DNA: TGCGCCAGCAGCCCCCATACCGGGGGGCGGGCTGATACGCAGTATTTT. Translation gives CASSPHTGGRADTQYF.

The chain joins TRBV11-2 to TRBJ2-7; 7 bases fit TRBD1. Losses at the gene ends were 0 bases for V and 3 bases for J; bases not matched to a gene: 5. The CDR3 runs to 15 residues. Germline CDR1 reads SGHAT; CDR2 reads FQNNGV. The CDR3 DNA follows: TGTGCCAGCAGCTTAGAATTAAACAGGGGCTACGAGCAGTACTTC. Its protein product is CASSLELNRGYEQYF.

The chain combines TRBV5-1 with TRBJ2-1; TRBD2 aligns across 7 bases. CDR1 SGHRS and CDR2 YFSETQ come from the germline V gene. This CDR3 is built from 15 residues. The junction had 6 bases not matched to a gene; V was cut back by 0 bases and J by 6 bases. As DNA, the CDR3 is TGCGCCAGCAGCTTGGTGATTGGGACTACCAATGAGCAGTTCTTC. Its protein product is CASSLVIGTTNEQFF. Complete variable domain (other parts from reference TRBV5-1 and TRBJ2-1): KAGVTQTPRYLIKTRGQQVTLSCSPISGHRSVSWYQQTPGQGLQFLFEYFSETQRNKGNFPGRFSGRQFSNSRSEMNVSTLELGDSALYLCASSLVIGTTNEQFFGPGTRLTVL.

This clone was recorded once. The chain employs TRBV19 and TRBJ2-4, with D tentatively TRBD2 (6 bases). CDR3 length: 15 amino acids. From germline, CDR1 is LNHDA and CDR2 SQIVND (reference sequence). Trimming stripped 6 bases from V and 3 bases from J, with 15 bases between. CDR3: CASREGSGGKNIQYF. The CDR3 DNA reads TGTGCCAGTAGGGAGGGGAGTGGGGGCAAAAACATTCAGTACTTC.

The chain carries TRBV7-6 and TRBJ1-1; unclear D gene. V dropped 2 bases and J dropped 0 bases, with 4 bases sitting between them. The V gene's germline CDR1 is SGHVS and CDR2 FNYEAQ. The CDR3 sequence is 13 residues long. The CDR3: CASSLQVNTEAFF. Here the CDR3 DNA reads TGTGCCAGCAGCTTACAGGTGAACACTGAAGCTTTCTTT.

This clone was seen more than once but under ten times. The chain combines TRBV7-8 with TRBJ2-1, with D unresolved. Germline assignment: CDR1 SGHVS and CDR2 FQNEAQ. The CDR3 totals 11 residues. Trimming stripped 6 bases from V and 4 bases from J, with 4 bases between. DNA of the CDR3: TGTGCCAGCAGACTTTACAATGAGCAGTTCTTC. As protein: CASRLYNEQFF.

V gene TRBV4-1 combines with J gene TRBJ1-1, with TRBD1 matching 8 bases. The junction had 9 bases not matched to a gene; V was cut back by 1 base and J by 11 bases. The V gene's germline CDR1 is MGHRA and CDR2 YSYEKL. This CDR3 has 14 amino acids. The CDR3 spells CASSQGQGNRFAFF. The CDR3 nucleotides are TGCGCCAGCAGCCAAGGACAGGGGAATAGGTTCGCTTTCTTT.

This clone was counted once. CDR3 sequence reads: CASSLNGQRGNEQFF. In nucleotides, the CDR3 is TGTGCCAGCAGTTTAAACGGCCAAAGGGGCAATGAGCAGTTCTTC. The J gene is TRBJ2-1, the V gene TRBV28; possible D gene TRBD1, 5 bases. The V gene lost 2 bases and the J gene lost 6 bases, with 14 bases spanning the gap. Germline loops: CDR1 MDHEN, CDR2 SYDVKM. There are 15 residues in the CDR3.

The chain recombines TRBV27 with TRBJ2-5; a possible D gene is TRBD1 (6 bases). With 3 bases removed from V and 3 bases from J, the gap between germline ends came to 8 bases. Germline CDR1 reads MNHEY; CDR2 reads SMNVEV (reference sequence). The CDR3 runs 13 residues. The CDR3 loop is CASSLDRKETQYF. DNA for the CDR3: TGTGCCAGCAGTTTGGACAGAAAAGAGACCCAGTACTTC.

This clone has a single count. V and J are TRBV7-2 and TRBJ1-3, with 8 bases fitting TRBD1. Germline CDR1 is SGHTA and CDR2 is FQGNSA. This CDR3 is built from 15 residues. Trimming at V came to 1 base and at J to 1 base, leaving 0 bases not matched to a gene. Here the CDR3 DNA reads TGTGCCAGCAGCTTAGGGACAGGGTCTGGAAACACCATATATTTT. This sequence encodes CASSLGTGSGNTIYF.

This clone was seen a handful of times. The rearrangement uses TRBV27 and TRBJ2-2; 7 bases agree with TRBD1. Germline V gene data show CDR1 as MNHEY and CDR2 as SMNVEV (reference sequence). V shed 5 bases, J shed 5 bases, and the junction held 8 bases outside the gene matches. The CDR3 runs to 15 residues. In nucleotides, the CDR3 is TGTGCCAGCAGTCCCCGACAGGGAAGGACCGGGGAGCTGTTTTTT. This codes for CASSPRQGRTGELFF.

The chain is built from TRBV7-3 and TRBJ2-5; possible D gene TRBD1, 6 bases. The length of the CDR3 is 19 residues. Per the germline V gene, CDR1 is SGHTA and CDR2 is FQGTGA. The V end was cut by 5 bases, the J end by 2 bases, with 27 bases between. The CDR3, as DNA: TGTGCCAGCAGCCCATCGGCCCCCGGCCCCGGGACACATCAAGAGACCCAGTACTTC. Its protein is CASSPSAPGPGTHQETQYF.

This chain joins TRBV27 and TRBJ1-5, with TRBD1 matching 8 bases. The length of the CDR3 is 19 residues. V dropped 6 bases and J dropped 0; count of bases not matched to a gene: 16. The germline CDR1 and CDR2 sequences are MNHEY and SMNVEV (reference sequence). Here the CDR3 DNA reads TGTGCCAGCAGCTCCCCATTCGGGGGGGGACAGGTTAGCAATCAGCCCCAGCATTTT. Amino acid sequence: CASSSPFGGGQVSNQPQHF.

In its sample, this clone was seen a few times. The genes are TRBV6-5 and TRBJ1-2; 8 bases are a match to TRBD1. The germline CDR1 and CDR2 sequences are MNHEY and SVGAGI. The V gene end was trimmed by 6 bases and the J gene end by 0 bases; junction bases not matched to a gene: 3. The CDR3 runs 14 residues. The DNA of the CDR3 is TGTGCCAGCAGCCGGGACAGGCCTAACTATGGCTACACCTTC. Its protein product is CASSRDRPNYGYTF.

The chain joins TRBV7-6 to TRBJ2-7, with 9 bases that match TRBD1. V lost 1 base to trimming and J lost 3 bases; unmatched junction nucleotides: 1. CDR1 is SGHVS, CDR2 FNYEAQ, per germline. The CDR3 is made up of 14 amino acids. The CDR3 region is CASSLVGQGYEQYF. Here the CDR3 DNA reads TGTGCCAGCAGCTTAGTGGGACAGGGCTACGAGCAGTACTTC.

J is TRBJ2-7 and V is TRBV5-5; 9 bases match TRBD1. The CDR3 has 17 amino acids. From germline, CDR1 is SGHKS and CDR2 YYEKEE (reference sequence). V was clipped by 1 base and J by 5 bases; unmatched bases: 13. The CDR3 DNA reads TGTGCCAGCAGCTTGTGGGAGGCCGGGACAGGGCTACACGAGCAGTACTTC. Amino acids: CASSLWEAGTGLHEQYF.

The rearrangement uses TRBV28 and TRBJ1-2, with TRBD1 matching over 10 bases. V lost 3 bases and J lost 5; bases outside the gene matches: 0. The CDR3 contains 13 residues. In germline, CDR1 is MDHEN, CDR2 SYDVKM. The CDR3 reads CASSLDRGYGYTF. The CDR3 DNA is TGTGCCAGCAGTTTGGACAGGGGGTATGGCTACACCTTC.

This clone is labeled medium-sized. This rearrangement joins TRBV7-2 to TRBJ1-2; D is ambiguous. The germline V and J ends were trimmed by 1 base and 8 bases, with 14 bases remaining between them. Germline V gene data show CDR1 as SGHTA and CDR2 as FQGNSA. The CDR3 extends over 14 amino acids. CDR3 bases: TGTGCCAGCAGCTTAGGGCCCTCCTCCGGAGGCTACACCTTC. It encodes CASSLGPSSGGYTF.

The CDR3 DNA is TGTGCCAGCAGCCCAGGGGGCTGGGGTAGGGAGACCCAGTACTTC. Protein product: CASSPGGWGRETQYF. The rearrangement joins TRBV6-5 to TRBJ2-5; 8 bases are shared with TRBD1. CDR3 length: 15 amino acids. Germline loops: CDR1 MNHEY, CDR2 SVGAGI. V shed 6 bases, J shed 5 bases, and the junction held 11 bases outside the gene matches.

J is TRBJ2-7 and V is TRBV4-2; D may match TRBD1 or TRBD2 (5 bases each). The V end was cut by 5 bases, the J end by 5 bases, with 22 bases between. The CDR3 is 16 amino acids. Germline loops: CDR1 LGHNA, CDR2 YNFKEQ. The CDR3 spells CASSLLQAGRNDEQYF. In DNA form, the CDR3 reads TGTGCCAGCAGCTTACTACAGGCGGGCAGAAATGACGAGCAGTACTTC.

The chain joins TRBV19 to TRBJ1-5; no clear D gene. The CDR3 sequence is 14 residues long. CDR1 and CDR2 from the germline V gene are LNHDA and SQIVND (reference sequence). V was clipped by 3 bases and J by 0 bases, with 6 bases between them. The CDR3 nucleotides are TGTGCCAGTAGTATTGGCTTTAGCAATCAGCCCCAGCATTTT. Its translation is CASSIGFSNQPQHF.